Presented here are 7 T cell receptor beta chains from one specimen sequenced in a study of spatial heterogeneity in lung cancer. Study-level points and caveats: The number of expanded tumor alpha and beta chains correlated with mutation number.

Time point denoted: sample taken at primary tumor resection. No antigens are known for them. In TCRdb, the 5' RACE reads were re-called with MiXCR into one record per CDR3 protein. The sample yields thousands of distinct CDR3 sequences, approximately 11% seen once. The material was lung tumor tissue, obtained at surgery. These receptors were obtained from a male donor with early-stage non-small cell lung cancer.

This clonotype rates as medium-sized. CDR3 sequence reads: CASSLRTQEAFF. In DNA form, the CDR3 reads TGTGCCAGCAGCCTACGGACTCAAGAAGCTTTCTTT. This rearrangement joins TRBV3-1 to TRBJ1-1, with D unclear. Trimming removed 4 bases at V and 8 bases at J, with 11 bases between. In germline, CDR1 is LGHDT, CDR2 YNNKEL (reference sequence). This CDR3 is built from 12 residues.

Judged by abundance, this clonotype is medium-sized. The chain has TRBV11-2 and TRBJ2-3; the D is unclear. This CDR3 spans 12 amino acids. Trimming removed 5 bases at V and 9 bases at J, with 12 bases between. Looked up from germline, CDR1 is SGHAT and CDR2 is FQNNGV. The CDR3: CASSPGAGTQYF. In nucleotides, the CDR3 is TGTGCCAGCAGCCCGGGTGCCGGGACGCAGTATTTT.

Details on this clonotype: Without the conserved terminal phenylalanine or tryptophan, this CDR3 likely stems from a read error. The chain couples TRBV12-3 or TRBV12-4 to TRBJ2-1; a weak D match, TRBD2 (6 bases). CDR3 length: 15 residues. Trimming shortened V by 5 bases and J by 3 bases, and 14 bases separated the two germline ends. The CDR3 DNA follows: TGTGCCAGCAGTCCCGGGACTTCAGACTACAATGAGCAGTTCTCC. Its translation: CASSPGTSDYNEQFS.

This clonotype ranks as medium-sized (0.01 to 0.1%). The chain links TRBV6-6 to TRBJ1-4, with a weak D call TRBD1 (5 bases). V lost 6 bases and J lost 3, with 14 bases in between. CDR3 length: 15 residues. Germline CDR1 and CDR2: MNHNY and SVGAGI (reference sequence). DNA for the CDR3: TGTGCCAGCAGCCTTTCCGGGGGACCTAATGAAAAACTGTTTTTT. This sequence encodes CASSLSGGPNEKLFF.

This clonotype was observed a handful of times. The chain uses TRBV10-3 and TRBJ2-5, with 10 bases lining up with TRBD2. V gave up 2 bases and J gave up 5 bases; unmatched junction bases: 2. Germline values: CDR1 ENHRY, CDR2 SYGVKD. The CDR3 has 14 amino acids. Here the CDR3 DNA reads TGTGCCATCAGTGAGGGGGGACTAGCGGAGACCCAGTACTTC. It encodes CAISEGGLAETQYF.

In its sample, this clonotype ranks as medium-sized. The gene calls are TRBV29-1 and TRBJ2-7; maybe TRBD1 (6 bases). V dropped 6 bases and J dropped 6 bases, with 12 bases sitting between them. The CDR3 runs 11 residues. CDR1 and CDR2 (germline): SQVTM, ANQGSEA. CDR3 bases: TGCAGCGTAGAACAGGGACCCGAGCAGTACTTC. Protein: CSVEQGPEQYF.

This clonotype is labeled as medium-sized (0.01 to 0.1%). The chain uses TRBV28 and TRBJ2-5; 8 nucleotides agree with TRBD1. The V gene end was trimmed by 4 bases and the J gene end by 0 bases; junction bases not matched to a gene: 13. Germline CDR1 reads MDHEN; CDR2 reads SYDVKM. The CDR3 loop spans 18 amino acids. The CDR3 region has the DNA TGTGCCAGCAGTTACCCGGGGACAGGAGACCGTGACCAAGAGACCCAGTACTTC. This translates into CASSYPGTGDRDQETQYF.